This T cell receptor beta chain was retrieved from a study of cytomegalovirus exposure and HLA in healthy donors. Primers for the PCR totalled 60 Vbeta and 13 Jbeta. The protocol was immunoSEQ multiplex PCR, while the TCRdb copy is restricted to in-frame clones and leaves out a portion. Among about 140,000 clones, just under 85% were seen once, and the ten largest hold approximately 1.9%. J lost 2 bases, V lost 5 bases, and 9 bases had no gene match. CDR3 length: 15 amino acids. Per the germline V gene, CDR1 is SEHNR and CDR2 is FQNEAQ (reference sequence). The chain couples TRBV7-9 to TRBJ2-7; TRBD1 aligns across 7 bases. This clonotype originated in a woman between 40 and 50 years old in good health and CMV-seronegative. The source material was PBMCs. CDR3: CASSIGTVGAYEQYF. The CDR3 coding sequence is TGTGCCAGCAGCATAGGGACAGTCGGTGCCTACGAGCAGTACTTC.